This T cell receptor beta chain was obtained from a study of monozygotic twins with cystic fibrosis. Study-wide background: With roughly 16 PCR cycles, barcoded libraries came from about 3.2 micrograms of fragmented DNA.

To note about this clone: The antigen is not known.

Sequencing used immunoSEQ multiplex PCR; TCRdb keeps in-frame clones, though not all of them. This sample has some 20,000 clones, with around nine tenths found just once. V was trimmed by 9 bases and J by 11 bases, leaving 13 bases between them. CDR3 size: 11 residues. In germline, CDR1 is LNHDA, CDR2 SQIVND (reference sequence). General study points: Co-twins had the most similar V usage for 13 of 16 pairs, J for 8.

Sequenced material: blood. This receptor was obtained from a woman in her 30s with cystic fibrosis. This rearrangement joins TRBV19 to TRBJ1-4; D unresolved. The CDR3 spells CASQAGRKLFF. The CDR3 region has the DNA TGTGCCAGCCAGGCCGGTCGGAAACTGTTTTTT. Combining the CDR3 with reference TRBV19 and TRBJ1-4 gives the whole variable domain DGGITQSPKYLFRKEGQNVTLSCEQNLNHDAMYWYRQDPGQGLRLIYYSQIVNDFQKGDIAEGYSVSREKKESFPLTVTSAQKNPTAFYLCASQAGRKLFFGSGTQLSVL.